Below are 9 T cell receptor beta chains sequenced from a single sample in a study of spatial heterogeneity in lung cancer. Time point indicated: sample taken at primary tumor resection. TCRdb reprocessed the 5' RACE reads via MiXCR and lists one record per CDR3 protein. The sample has around 2,100 distinct CDR3 sequences, about 7% seen once; the top ten hold approximately 13%. The material sequenced was normal lung tissue next to the tumor, taken at surgery. The receptor source for this set is a male donor with early-stage non-small cell lung cancer.

This clonotype is judged large (0.1 to 1%). The CDR3 coding sequence is TGTGCCAGCAGCTTCACAGGGGGATCCGGGAACACCATATATTTT. Encoded protein: CASSFTGGSGNTIYF. The V and J genes are TRBV5-8 and TRBJ1-3, with 8 bases that match TRBD1. This CDR3 comprises 15 residues. After removal of 2 bases from V and 7 bases from J, the junction contained 8 bases not matched to a gene. Germline V gene lookup returns CDR1 SGHTS and CDR2 YDEGEE.

By proportion, this clonotype is medium-sized. This chain links TRBV20-1 with TRBJ1-1; D possibly corresponds to TRBD1 (5 bases). The CDR3 covers 15 residues. The germline V gene has CDR1 DFQATT and CDR2 SNEGSKA (reference sequence). The V and J ends lost 6 bases and 3 bases respectively, with 20 bases between them. The CDR3: CSARESGGLDTEAFF. CDR3 sequence (DNA): TGCAGTGCCCGTGAGTCGGGGGGGTTGGACACTGAAGCTTTCTTT.

In this sample, this clonotype is medium-sized. The chain carries TRBV30 and TRBJ2-7; D remains ambiguous. With 5 bases removed from V and 3 bases from J, the gap between germline ends came to 11 bases. CDR3 size: 12 residues. CDR1 is GTSNPN, CDR2 SVGIG, per germline (reference sequence). The CDR3 protein is CAWGFADYEQYF. The CDR3 region has the DNA TGTGCCTGGGGGTTCGCGGACTACGAGCAGTACTTC.

This clonotype is medium-sized. The chain uses TRBV5-1 and TRBJ2-3; no definite D call. Germline V lookup: CDR1 SGHRS, CDR2 YFSETQ. V was shortened by 1 base and J by 3 bases, with 9 bases between the two germline ends. The CDR3 length is 14 residues. The CDR3 reads CASSLRSGTDTQYF. The DNA for the CDR3 is TGCGCCAGCAGCTTGAGGAGTGGAACAGATACGCAGTATTTT.

The V and J genes are TRBV5-6 and TRBJ2-3; D is perhaps TRBD1 (6 bases). V lost 7 bases and J 0 bases, leaving 9 bases between the germline ends. The length of the CDR3 is 13 residues. CDR1 SGHDT and CDR2 YYEEEE come from the germline V gene. In nucleotides, the CDR3 is TGTGCCAGCCGGACAGCCAGCACAGATACGCAGTATTTT. It encodes CASRTASTDTQYF.

In its sample, this clonotype was seen many times. This chain connects TRBV5-1 to TRBJ2-2, with D perhaps matching TRBD2 (6 bases). The CDR3 has 16 amino acids. Trimming took 3 bases from V and 0 from J, leaving 12 bases between them. Germline CDR1 and CDR2: SGHRS and YFSETQ. The chain's CDR3 is CASSYRETANTGELFF. Here the CDR3 DNA reads TGCGCCAGCAGCTACCGGGAGACCGCGAACACCGGGGAGCTGTTTTTT.

This clonotype is categorized as medium-sized. The junction and the germline gene differ at one end; a read error may be behind it. The CDR3 loop is CASSPLGGTSNEQFF. CDR3 DNA sequence: TGTGCCAGCTCCCCACTAGGGGGAACGAGCAATGAGCAGTTCTTC. This chain links TRBV18 with TRBJ2-1; a weak D match, TRBD1 (6 bases). Germline lookup yields CDR1 KGHSH and CDR2 LQKENI. CDR3 length: 15 residues.

This clonotype was seen ten or more times. V and J are TRBV6-6 and TRBJ2-5, with D maybe TRBD2 (6 bases). The length of the CDR3 is 15 residues. Per germline, CDR1 MNHNY and CDR2 SVGAGI (reference sequence). The V gene lost 7 bases and the J gene lost 2 bases, with 17 bases spanning the gap. The CDR3 DNA reads TGTGCCAGCAAGAAGGCTTTAGGGACTCAAGAGACCCAGTACTTC. This codes for CASKKALGTQETQYF.

This clonotype is labeled medium-sized. J is TRBJ1-1 and V is TRBV5-1; TRBD1 might be the D (5 bases). V was clipped by 2 bases and J by 1 base, with 9 bases between them. CDR1 is SGHRS and CDR2 is YFSETQ in the germline V gene. The CDR3 runs 14 residues. The CDR3 region has the DNA TGCGCCAGCAGCTTTACAGGCACGAACACTGAAGCTTTCTTT. This sequence encodes CASSFTGTNTEAFF.